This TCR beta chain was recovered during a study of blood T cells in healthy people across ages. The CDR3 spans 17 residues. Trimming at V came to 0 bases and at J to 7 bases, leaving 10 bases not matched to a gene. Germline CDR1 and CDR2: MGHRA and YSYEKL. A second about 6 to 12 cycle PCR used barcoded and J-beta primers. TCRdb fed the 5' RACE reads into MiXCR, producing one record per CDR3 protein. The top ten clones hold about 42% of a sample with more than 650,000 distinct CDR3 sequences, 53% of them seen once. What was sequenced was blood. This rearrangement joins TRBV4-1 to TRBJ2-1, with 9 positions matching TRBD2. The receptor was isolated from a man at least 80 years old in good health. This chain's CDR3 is CASSQDGLAGTQNEQFF. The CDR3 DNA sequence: TGCGCCAGCAGCCAAGATGGGCTAGCGGGGACTCAAAATGAGCAGTTCTTC.